A selection of T cell receptor beta chains follows, all from one sample in a study of OX40 agonist ivuxolimab in advanced cancers. Clones were read by immunoSEQ multiplex PCR, and TCRdb kept only the in-frame ones, dropping some. The sample shows tens of thousands of clones, over 75% of them seen only once. The sequencing here drew on CD4+ or CD8+ T cells sorted from blood, taken in a trial of the OX40 agonist ivuxolimab. The receptor set was obtained from an adult with an advanced solid tumor such as melanoma, head and neck, liver or kidney cancer. CDR3s include the opening cysteine and the closing phenylalanine or tryptophan. Each record gives: CDR3 DNA, CDR3 protein, V gene, D gene, CDR3 length, J gene, clone size. The D gene is left open where the match is weak. Not all rows give a size; the values are once, few, many and, for expanded clones, a class.

CDR3 DNA: TGTGCCAGCAGTGAACCCAGCGGGAGTCTGTACAATGAGCAGTTCTTC
CDR3 protein: CASSEPSGSLYNEQFF
V gene: TRBV2
D gene: TRBD2
CDR3 length: 16
J gene: TRBJ2-1
clone size: -

CDR3 DNA: TGTGCCAGCAGCCAAGAGCTAGCGGGAGTCGGAGACACCGGGGAGCTGTTTTTT
CDR3 protein: CASSQELAGVGDTGELFF
V gene: TRBV14
D gene: TRBD2
CDR3 length: 18
J gene: TRBJ2-2
clone size: -

CDR3 DNA: TGCGCCAGCAGACAGGGCTACGAGCAGTACTTC
CDR3 protein: CASRQGYEQYF
V gene: TRBV5-1
D gene: -
CDR3 length: 11
J gene: TRBJ2-7
clone size: -

CDR3 DNA: TGCGCCAGCAGCCAAGAGCTCGGACAGACGACCTACGAGCAGTACTTC
CDR3 protein: CASSQELGQTTYEQYF
V gene: TRBV4-3
D gene: -
CDR3 length: 16
J gene: TRBJ2-7
clone size: -

CDR3 DNA: TGTGCCAGCACCGACCTCAGCGGGGAAGCTTTCTTT
CDR3 protein: CASTDLSGEAFF
V gene: TRBV11-2
D gene: -
CDR3 length: 12
J gene: TRBJ1-1
clone size: -

CDR3 DNA: TGTGCCAGCAGCTTAGGGCTAGCGGGTCGACAAGAGACCCAGTACTTC
CDR3 protein: CASSLGLAGRQETQYF
V gene: TRBV7-7
D gene: TRBD2
CDR3 length: 16
J gene: TRBJ2-5
clone size: -

CDR3 DNA: TGTGCCAGCAGTTTATTCGGGGTAGGGGACACTGAAGCTTTCTTT
CDR3 protein: CASSLFGVGDTEAFF
V gene: TRBV27
D gene: -
CDR3 length: 15
J gene: TRBJ1-1
clone size: few

CDR3 DNA: TGCAGTGGGGACATCTCCTACGAGCAGTACTTC
CDR3 protein: CSGDISYEQYF
V gene: TRBV20-1
D gene: -
CDR3 length: 11
J gene: TRBJ2-7
clone size: once

CDR3 DNA: TGCGCCAGCAGCTTGCAGCCTAGCGGGAGCCATGAGCAGTTCTTC
CDR3 protein: CASSLQPSGSHEQFF
V gene: TRBV5-1
D gene: TRBD2
CDR3 length: 15
J gene: TRBJ2-1
clone size: -

CDR3 DNA: TGTGCCAGCAGTTTATATAGCGGGAGCACAGATACGCAGTATTTT
CDR3 protein: CASSLYSGSTDTQYF
V gene: TRBV27
D gene: TRBD2
CDR3 length: 15
J gene: TRBJ2-3
clone size: few

CDR3 DNA: TGTGCCAGCAGCGGTGACGAGCTCGGGCAGTACTTC
CDR3 protein: CASSGDELGQYF
V gene: TRBV9
D gene: -
CDR3 length: 12
J gene: TRBJ2-7
clone size: -

CDR3 DNA: TGTGCCAGTCCTCGACAGGGCTGGGAGCAGTACTTC
CDR3 protein: CASPRQGWEQYF
V gene: TRBV6-4
D gene: TRBD1
CDR3 length: 12
J gene: TRBJ2-7
clone size: -

CDR3 DNA: TGTGCCAGCAGCTTTTCAACACCGGGACAGGGACGTGAAAAACTGTTTTTT
CDR3 protein: CASSFSTPGQGREKLFF
V gene: TRBV7-9
D gene: TRBD1
CDR3 length: 17
J gene: TRBJ1-4
clone size: -

CDR3 DNA: TGTGCCAGCAGCCAAGGACAGGCCTCTGGAAACACCATATATTTT
CDR3 protein: CASSQGQASGNTIYF
V gene: TRBV11-2
D gene: TRBD1
CDR3 length: 15
J gene: TRBJ1-3
clone size: -

CDR3 DNA: TGTGCCAGCAGCCGGACAGGGGGCAGGGATGGCTACACCTTC
CDR3 protein: CASSRTGGRDGYTF
V gene: TRBV9
D gene: TRBD1
CDR3 length: 14
J gene: TRBJ1-2
clone size: -

CDR3 DNA: TGTGCCAGCAGACTAGCGGGAGGGCTCACAGATACGCAGTATTTT
CDR3 protein: CASRLAGGLTDTQYF
V gene: TRBV27
D gene: TRBD2
CDR3 length: 15
J gene: TRBJ2-3
clone size: -

CDR3 DNA: TGTGCCAGCAGCGTTAGACCCGTGAGCTCCTATAATTCACCCCTCCACTTT
CDR3 protein: CASSVRPVSSYNSPLHF
V gene: TRBV9
D gene: -
CDR3 length: 17
J gene: TRBJ1-6
clone size: -

CDR3 DNA: TGTGCCACCAGCAAAGTCGGAAGCAATCAGCCCCAGCATTTT
CDR3 protein: CATSKVGSNQPQHF
V gene: TRBV15
D gene: -
CDR3 length: 14
J gene: TRBJ1-5
clone size: once

CDR3 DNA: TGTGCCAGCTCACCAACCTCAGGGCAGGCGGAAGGACTGGCCAAAAACATTCAGTACTTC
CDR3 protein: CASSPTSGQAEGLAKNIQYF
V gene: TRBV18
D gene: -
CDR3 length: 20
J gene: TRBJ2-4
clone size: -

CDR3 DNA: TGTGCCAGCAGTGCTAGCGTGGCCGGGGAGCTGTTTTTT
CDR3 protein: CASSASVAGELFF
V gene: TRBV25-1
D gene: -
CDR3 length: 13
J gene: TRBJ2-2
clone size: few

CDR3 DNA: TGTGCCAGCAGCTCCGGGACTAGGCTTTCCTACGAGCAGTACTTC
CDR3 protein: CASSSGTRLSYEQYF
V gene: TRBV11-2
D gene: TRBD2
CDR3 length: 15
J gene: TRBJ2-7
clone size: -

CDR3 DNA: TGCAGCGTTACAGACAGGGACACCTACGAGCAGTACTTC
CDR3 protein: CSVTDRDTYEQYF
V gene: TRBV29-1
D gene: TRBD1
CDR3 length: 13
J gene: TRBJ2-7
clone size: -